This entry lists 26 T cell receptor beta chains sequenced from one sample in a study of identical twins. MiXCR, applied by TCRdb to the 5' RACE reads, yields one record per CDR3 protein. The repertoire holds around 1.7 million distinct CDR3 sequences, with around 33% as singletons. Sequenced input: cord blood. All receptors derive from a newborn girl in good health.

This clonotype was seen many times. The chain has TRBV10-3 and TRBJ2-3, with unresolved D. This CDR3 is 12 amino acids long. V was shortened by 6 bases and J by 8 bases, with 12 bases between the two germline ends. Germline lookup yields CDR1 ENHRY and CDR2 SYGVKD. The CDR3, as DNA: TGTGCCATCAGGCAGGAATATGCTACGCAGTATTTT. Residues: CAIRQEYATQYF.

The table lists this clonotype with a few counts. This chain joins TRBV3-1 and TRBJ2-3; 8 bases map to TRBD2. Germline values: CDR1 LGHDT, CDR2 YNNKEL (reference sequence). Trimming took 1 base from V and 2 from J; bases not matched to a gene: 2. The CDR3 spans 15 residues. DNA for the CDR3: TGTGCCAGCAGCCAAGGGACTAGCCCCACAGATACGCAGTATTTT. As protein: CASSQGTSPTDTQYF.

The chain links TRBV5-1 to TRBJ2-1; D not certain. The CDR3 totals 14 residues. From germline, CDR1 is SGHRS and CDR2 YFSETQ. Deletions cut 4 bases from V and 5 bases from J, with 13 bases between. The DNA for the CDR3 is TGCGCCAGCAGCGCCATAATTAGGAACAATGAGCAGTTCTTC. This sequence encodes CASSAIIRNNEQFF.

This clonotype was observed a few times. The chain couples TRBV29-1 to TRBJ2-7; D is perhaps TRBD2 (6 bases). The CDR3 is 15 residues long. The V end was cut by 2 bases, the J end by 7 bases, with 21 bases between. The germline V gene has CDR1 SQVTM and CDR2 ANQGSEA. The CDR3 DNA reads TGCAGCGTTGAAATCGTGGGAGGCTGGTACAATGAGCAGTACTTC. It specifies CSVEIVGGWYNEQYF.

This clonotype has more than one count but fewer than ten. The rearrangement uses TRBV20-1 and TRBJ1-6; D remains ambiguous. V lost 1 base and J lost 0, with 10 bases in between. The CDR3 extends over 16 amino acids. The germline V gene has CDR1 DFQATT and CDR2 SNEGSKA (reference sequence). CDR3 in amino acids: CSARGSPSSYNSPLHF. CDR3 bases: TGCAGTGCTAGAGGGTCCCCGAGCTCCTATAATTCACCCCTCCACTTT.

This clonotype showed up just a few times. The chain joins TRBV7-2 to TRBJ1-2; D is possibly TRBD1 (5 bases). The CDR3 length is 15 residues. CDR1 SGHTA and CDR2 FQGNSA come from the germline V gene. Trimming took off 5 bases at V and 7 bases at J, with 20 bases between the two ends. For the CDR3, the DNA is TGTGCCAGCAGCGCCGACAGCGGGGGATTTTTTGGCTACACCTTC. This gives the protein CASSADSGGFFGYTF.

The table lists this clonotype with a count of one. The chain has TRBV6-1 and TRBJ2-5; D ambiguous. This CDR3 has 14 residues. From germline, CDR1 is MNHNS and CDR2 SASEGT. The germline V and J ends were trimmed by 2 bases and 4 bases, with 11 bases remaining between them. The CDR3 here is CASSEIGSSETQYF. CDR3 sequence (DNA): TGTGCCAGCAGTGAAATCGGATCTTCAGAGACCCAGTACTTC.

The CDR3 nucleotides are TGCAGTGCTAGAGATGGTCCATCGCGTGAAAGGCTGTTTTTT. Its translation: CSARDGPSRERLFF. The chain is built from TRBV20-1 and TRBJ1-4; D is ambiguous. The germline V and J ends were trimmed by 0 bases and 14 bases, with 19 bases remaining between them. CDR1 DFQATT and CDR2 SNEGSKA come from the germline V gene (reference sequence). This CDR3 contains 14 residues.

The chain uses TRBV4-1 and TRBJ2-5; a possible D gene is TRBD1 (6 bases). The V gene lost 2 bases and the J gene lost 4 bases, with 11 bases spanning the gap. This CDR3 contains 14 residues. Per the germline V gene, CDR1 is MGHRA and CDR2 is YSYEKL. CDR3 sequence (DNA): TGCGCCAGCAGCCAACACACAGGGAGAGAGACCCAGTACTTC. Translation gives CASSQHTGRETQYF.

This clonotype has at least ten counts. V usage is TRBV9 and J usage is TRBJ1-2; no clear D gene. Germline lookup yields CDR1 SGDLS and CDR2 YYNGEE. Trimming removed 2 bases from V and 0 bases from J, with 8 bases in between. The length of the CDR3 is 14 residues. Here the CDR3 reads CASSVLGANYGYTF. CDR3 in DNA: TGTGCCAGCAGCGTTCTGGGAGCTAACTATGGCTACACCTTC.

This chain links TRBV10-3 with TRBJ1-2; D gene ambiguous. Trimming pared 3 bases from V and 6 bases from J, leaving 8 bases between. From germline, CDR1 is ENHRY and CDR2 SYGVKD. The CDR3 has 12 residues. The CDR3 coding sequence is TGTGCCATCAGTGATTGGCCGAATGGCTACACCTTC. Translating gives CAISDWPNGYTF.

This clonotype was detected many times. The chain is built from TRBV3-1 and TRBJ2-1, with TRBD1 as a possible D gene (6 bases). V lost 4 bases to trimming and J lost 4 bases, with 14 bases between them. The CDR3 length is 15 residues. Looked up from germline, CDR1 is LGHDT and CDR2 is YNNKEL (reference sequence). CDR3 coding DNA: TGTGCCAGCAGCCGAGGGGGAAAAATTTACAATGAGCAGTTCTTC. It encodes CASSRGGKIYNEQFF.

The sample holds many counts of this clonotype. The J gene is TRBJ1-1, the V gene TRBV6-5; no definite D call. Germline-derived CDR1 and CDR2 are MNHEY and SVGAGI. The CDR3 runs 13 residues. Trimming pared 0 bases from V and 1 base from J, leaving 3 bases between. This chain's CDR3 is CASSYSANTEAFF. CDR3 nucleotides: TGTGCCAGCAGTTACTCGGCGAACACTGAAGCTTTCTTT.

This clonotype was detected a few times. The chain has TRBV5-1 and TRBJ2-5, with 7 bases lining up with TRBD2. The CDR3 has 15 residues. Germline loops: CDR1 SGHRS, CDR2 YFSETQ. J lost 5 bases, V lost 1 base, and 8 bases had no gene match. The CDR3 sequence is CASSLSSTSRETQYF. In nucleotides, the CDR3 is TGCGCCAGCAGCTTGTCGTCGACTAGCAGGGAGACCCAGTACTTC.

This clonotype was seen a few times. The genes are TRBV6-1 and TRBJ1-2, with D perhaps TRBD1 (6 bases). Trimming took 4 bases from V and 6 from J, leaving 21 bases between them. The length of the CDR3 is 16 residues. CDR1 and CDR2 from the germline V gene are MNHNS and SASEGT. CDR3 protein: CASSGTRTALRDGYTF. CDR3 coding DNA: TGTGCCAGCAGTGGGACAAGGACAGCCCTGAGGGATGGCTACACCTTC.

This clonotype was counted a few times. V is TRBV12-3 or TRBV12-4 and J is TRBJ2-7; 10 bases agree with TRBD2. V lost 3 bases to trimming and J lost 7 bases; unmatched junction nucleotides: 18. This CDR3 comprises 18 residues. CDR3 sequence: CASSFNPILAGPYSEQYF. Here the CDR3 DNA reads TGTGCCAGCAGTTTTAACCCTATACTAGCGGGGCCCTACTCGGAGCAGTACTTC.

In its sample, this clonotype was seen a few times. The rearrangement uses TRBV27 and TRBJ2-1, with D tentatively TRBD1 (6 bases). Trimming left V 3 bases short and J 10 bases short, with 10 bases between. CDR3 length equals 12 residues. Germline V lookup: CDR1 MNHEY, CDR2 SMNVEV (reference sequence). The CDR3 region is CASSFYREEQFF. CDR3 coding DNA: TGTGCCAGCAGTTTTTACAGGGAGGAGCAGTTCTTC.

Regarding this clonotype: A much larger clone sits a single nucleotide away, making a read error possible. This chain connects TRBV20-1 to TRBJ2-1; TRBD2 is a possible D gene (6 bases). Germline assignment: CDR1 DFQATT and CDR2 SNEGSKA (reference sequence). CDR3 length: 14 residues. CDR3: CSASELASYNVQFF. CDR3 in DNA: TGCAGTGCTAGCGAACTAGCTTCCTACAATGTGCAGTTCTTC.

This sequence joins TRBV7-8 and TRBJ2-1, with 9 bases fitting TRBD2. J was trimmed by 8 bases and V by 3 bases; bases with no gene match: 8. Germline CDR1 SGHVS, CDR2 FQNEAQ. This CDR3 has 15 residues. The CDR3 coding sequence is TGTGCCAGCAGCTTCGGAGCGGGGGGAAGGTATGAGCAGTTCTTC. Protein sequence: CASSFGAGGRYEQFF.

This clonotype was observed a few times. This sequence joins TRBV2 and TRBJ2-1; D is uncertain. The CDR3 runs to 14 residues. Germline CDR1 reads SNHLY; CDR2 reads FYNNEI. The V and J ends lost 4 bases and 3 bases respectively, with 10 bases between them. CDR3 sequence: CASSAIASYNEQFF. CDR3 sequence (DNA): TGTGCCAGCAGTGCCATAGCCAGCTACAATGAGCAGTTCTTC.

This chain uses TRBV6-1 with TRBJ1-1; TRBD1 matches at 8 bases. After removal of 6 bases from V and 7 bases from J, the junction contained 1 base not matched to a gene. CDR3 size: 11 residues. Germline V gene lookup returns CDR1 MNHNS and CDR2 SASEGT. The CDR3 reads CASRGTGEAFF. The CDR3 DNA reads TGTGCCAGCAGGGGGACAGGTGAAGCTTTCTTT.

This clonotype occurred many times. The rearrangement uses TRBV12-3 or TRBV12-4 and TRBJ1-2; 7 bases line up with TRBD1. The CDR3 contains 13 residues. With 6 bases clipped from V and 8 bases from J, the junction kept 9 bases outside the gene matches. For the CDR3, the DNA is TGTGCCAGCAGACCCGACAGGGCTGACGGCTACACCTTC. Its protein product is CASRPDRADGYTF.

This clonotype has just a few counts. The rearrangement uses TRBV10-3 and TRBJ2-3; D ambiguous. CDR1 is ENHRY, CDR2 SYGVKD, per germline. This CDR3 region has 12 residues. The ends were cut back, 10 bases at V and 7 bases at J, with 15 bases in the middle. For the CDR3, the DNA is TGTGCCACTGAGTCGGTCGAAAATACGCAGTATTTT. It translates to CATESVENTQYF.

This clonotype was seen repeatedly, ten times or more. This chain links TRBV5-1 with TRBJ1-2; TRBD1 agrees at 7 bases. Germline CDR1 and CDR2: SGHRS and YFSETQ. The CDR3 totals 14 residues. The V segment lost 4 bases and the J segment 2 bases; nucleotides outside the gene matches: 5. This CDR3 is CASSLTGPNYGYTF. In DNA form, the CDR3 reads TGCGCCAGCAGCCTGACAGGGCCAAACTATGGCTACACCTTC.

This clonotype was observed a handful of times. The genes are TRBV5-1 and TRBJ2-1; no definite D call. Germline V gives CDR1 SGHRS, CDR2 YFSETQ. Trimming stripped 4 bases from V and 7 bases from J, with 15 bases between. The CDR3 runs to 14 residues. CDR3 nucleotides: TGCGCCAGCAGCCTCCCGGTTAGTGGGAATGAGCAGTTCTTC. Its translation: CASSLPVSGNEQFF.

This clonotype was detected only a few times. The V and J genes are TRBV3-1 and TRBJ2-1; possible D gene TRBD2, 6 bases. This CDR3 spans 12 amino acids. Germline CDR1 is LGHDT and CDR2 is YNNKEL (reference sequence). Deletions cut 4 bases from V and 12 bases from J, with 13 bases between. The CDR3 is CASSPAAGWQFF. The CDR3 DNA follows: TGTGCCAGCAGCCCTGCGGCGGGATGGCAGTTCTTC.